The source of this T cell receptor beta chain is a study of siplizumab effects on memory and regulatory T cells. Generated by immunoSEQ multiplex PCR, the TCRdb table keeps only in-frame clones and is missing some. Altogether nearly 85,000 clones are present, roughly 87% being singletons, with the ten largest covering over 1.5%. The germline CDR1 and CDR2 sequences are MGHRA and YSYEKL. The CDR3 contains 17 residues. V lost 4 bases and J lost 0, with 15 bases in between. As to this clone: No antigen is known for it.

Findings of the study overall: Among mappable alloreactive CD4+ clones, the Treg-derived fraction averaged around 70% with siplizumab versus less than 35% in controls. Roughly 75-96% of proliferating CD4+ or CD8+ clones lacked a naive or memory phenotype that could be assigned.

The sequence was obtained from a human donor in good health. Sample: Tregs sorted from blood. The chain couples TRBV4-1 to TRBJ2-2; D not resolved. DNA for the CDR3: TGCGCCAGCAGCCTGGGTATTGCAAGCGCGAACACCGGGGAGCTGTTTTTT. This encodes CASSLGIASANTGELFF.